The sequence of this T cell receptor beta chain was determined in a study of cytotoxic CD8 clonotypes in ibrutinib-treated CLL. Only in-frame clones appear in the TCRdb table, and some are missing; sequencing was by immunoSEQ multiplex PCR. Among 95,000 to 100,000 clones, about 72% were seen once, and the ten largest hold around 30%. V lost 8 bases to trimming and J lost 7 bases, with 13 bases between them. The CDR3 loop spans 12 amino acids. Germline V gene sequence: CDR1 SNHLY, CDR2 FYNNEI. The starting material was PBMCs, obtained after 12 months of ibrutinib treatment. The clonotype originates from a human donor with chronic lymphocytic leukemia. The chain is built from TRBV2 and TRBJ2-3; D remains unclear. Here the CDR3 reads CASRSGLNTQYF. CDR3 sequence (DNA): TGTGCCAGCCGGTCTGGCCTTAATACGCAGTATTTT. The variable domain in full, completed from reference TRBV2 and TRBJ2-3, reads EPEVTQTPSHQVTQMGQEVILRCVPISNHLYFYWYRQILGQKVEFLVSFYNNEISEKSEIFDDQFSVERPDGSNFTLKIRSTKLEDSAMYFCASRSGLNTQYFGPGTRLTVL.